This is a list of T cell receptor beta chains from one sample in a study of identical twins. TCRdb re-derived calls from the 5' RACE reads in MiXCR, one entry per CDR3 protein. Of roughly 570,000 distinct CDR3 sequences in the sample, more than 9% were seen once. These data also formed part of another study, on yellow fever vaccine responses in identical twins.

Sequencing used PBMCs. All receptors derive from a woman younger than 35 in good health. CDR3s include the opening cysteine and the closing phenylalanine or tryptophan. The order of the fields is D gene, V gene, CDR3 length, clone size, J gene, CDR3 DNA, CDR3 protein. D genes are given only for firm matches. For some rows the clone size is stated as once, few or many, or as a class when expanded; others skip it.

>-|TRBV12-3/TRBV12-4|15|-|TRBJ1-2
TGTGCCAGCAGTTTAATTGGAGGAATCTACTATGGCTACACCTTC
CASSLIGGIYYGYTF
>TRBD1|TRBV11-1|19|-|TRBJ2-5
TGTGCCAGCAGCTTAGCTAAGTCCTTCGGGACAGGGGCGCAAGAGACCCAGTACTTC
CASSLAKSFGTGAQETQYF
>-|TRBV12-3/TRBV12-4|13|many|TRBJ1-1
TGTGCCAGTGGAACGGTGGCGAACACTGAAGCTTTCTTT
CASGTVANTEAFF
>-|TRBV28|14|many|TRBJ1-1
TGTGCCAGCAGTACGCTAACAGGGAGTACTGAAGCTTTCTTT
CASSTLTGSTEAFF
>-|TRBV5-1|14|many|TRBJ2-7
TGCGCCAGCAGTGATCCGGGGACGTCCTACGAGCAGTACTTC
CASSDPGTSYEQYF
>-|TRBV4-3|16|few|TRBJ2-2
TGCGCCAGCAGCCAAGAGCTTGCCGTGAACACCGGGGAGCTGTTTTTT
CASSQELAVNTGELFF
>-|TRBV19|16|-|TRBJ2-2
TGTGCCAGTAGTCTAAAAGCTAGACCGAACACCGGGGAGCTGTTTTTT
CASSLKARPNTGELFF
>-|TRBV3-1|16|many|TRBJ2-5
TGTGCCACCTCCCGAAGAGAGGGAGGCCTACAAGAGACCCAGTACTTC
CATSRREGGLQETQYF
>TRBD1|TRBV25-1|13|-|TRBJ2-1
TGTGCCAGCACCAGGACAGGGGACCATGAGCAGTTCTTC
CASTRTGDHEQFF
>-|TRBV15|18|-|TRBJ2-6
TGTGCCACCAGCAGCCCTAGGTCCGAAAGCTCTGGGGCCAACGTCCTGACTTTC
CATSSPRSESSGANVLTF
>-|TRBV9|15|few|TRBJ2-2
TGTGCCAGCACCAGGGACCCTCGGAACACCGGGGAGCTGTTTTTT
CASTRDPRNTGELFF
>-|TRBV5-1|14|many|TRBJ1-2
TGCGCCAGCAGCTCGAGTCAGGCAGTGTATGGCTACACCTTC
CASSSSQAVYGYTF
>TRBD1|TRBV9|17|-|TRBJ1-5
TGTGCCAGCAGCAGAGGGACAGGTTTGTATAGCAATCAGCCCCAGCATTTT
CASSRGTGLYSNQPQHF
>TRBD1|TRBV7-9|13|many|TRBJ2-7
TGTGCCAGCCGTTTACAGGGGGCTGACGAGCAGTACTTC
CASRLQGADEQYF
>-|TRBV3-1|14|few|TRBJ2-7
TGTGCCAGCAGCCCCCAGGGTAGTTGGTACGAGCAGTACTTC
CASSPQGSWYEQYF
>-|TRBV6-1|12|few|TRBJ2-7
TGTGCCAGCAGCCCGTGGGGCTACGAGCAGTACTTC
CASSPWGYEQYF
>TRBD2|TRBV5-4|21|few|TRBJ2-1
TGTGCCAGCAGCTTCGAAAGCGGGAGGTTTCCATACAGTTATTCCCCCAATGAGCAGTTCTTC
CASSFESGRFPYSYSPNEQFF
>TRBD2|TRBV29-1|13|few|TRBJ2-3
TGCAGCGTAGCGGGAGTGTCCACAGATACGCAGTATTTT
CSVAGVSTDTQYF
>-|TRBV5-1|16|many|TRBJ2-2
TGCGCCAGCAGCTTGCCCGGACAGTCCTTCACCGGGGAGCTGTTTTTT
CASSLPGQSFTGELFF
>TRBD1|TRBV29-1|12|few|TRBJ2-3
TGCAGCGTAGACAGGGGGGCAGATACGCAGTATTTT
CSVDRGADTQYF
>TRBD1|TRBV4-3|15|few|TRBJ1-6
TGCGCCAGCAGCCAGGTGGGACAGGGGACGTCACCCCTCCACTTT
CASSQVGQGTSPLHF
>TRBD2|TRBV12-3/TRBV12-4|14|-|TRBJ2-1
TGTGCCAGCAGGCCCGGGACTAGCGTCTATGAGCAGTTCTTC
CASRPGTSVYEQFF
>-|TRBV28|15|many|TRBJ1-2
TGTGCCAGCAGTCCCCCTCCGACAGGCCTGAGTGGCTACACCTTC
CASSPPPTGLSGYTF
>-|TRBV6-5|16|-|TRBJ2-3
TGTGCCAGCAGTTATCAGGCCTACGACTCCCCCGATACGCAGTATTTT
CASSYQAYDSPDTQYF
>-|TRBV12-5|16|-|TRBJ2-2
TGTGCTAGTGGTTTGATTTCGGAGGGATGGGCCGGGGAGCTGTTTTTT
CASGLISEGWAGELFF
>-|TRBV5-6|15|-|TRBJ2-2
TGTGCCAGCAGGAGGGGAGCAGCGAACACCGGGGAGCTGTTTTTT
CASRRGAANTGELFF
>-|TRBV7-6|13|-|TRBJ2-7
TGTGCCAGCAGCGGCAGTGTCCCCTACGAGCTGTACTTC
CASSGSVPYELYF
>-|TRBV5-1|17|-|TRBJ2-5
TGCGCCAGCAGCTTGTCATATGGCGGGGGCTTCCAAGAGACCCAGTACTTC
CASSLSYGGGFQETQYF
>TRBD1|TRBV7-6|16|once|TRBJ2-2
TGTGCCAGCAGCCGACAGGGGGCCGCGAACACCGGGGAGCTGTTTTTT
CASSRQGAANTGELFF
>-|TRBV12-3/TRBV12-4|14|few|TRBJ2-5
TGTGCCAGCAGTCCGAAAGGTGGGGGAGAGACCCAGTACTTC
CASSPKGGGETQYF
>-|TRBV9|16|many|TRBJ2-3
TGTGCCAGCAGCGTACTCAACCAGCCGGGCACAGATACGCAGTATTTT
CASSVLNQPGTDTQYF
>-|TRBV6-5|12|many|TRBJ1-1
TGTGCCAGCAGTTACGACGGAACTGAAGCTTTCTTT
CASSYDGTEAFF
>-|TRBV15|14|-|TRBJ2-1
TGTGCCACCAGCCGGAGCTGGGGGGTCAATGAGCAGTTCTTC
CATSRSWGVNEQFF
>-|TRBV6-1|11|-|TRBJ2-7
TGTGCCAGCGTGGGGAGGAACGAGCAGTACTTC
CASVGRNEQYF
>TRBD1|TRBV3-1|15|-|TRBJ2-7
TGTGCCAGCAGCCAAGATTTTTCGACAGGGCGGGAGCAGTACTTC
CASSQDFSTGREQYF
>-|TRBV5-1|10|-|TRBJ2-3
TGCGCCTCCCGACGGATGGCGCAGTATTTT
CASRRMAQYF
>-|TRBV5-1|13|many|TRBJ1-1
TGCGCCAGCAGCTTCATGTCGAACACTGAAGCTTTCTTT
CASSFMSNTEAFF
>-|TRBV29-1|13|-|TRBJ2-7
TGCAGCGTTGAAAGAGGGGATGGGTACGAGCAGTACTTC
CSVERGDGYEQYF
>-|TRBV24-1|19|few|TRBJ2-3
TGTGCCACCAGTGGTTCAGGGACCCCTTCGAGCCCAAACACAGATACGCAGTATTTT
CATSGSGTPSSPNTDTQYF
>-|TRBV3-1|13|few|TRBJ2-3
TGTGCCAGCAGCCAGTATGTTCACGATACGCAGTATTTT
CASSQYVHDTQYF
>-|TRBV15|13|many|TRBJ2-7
TGTGCCACCAGGGGACACGGCTCCTACGAGCAGTACTTC
CATRGHGSYEQYF